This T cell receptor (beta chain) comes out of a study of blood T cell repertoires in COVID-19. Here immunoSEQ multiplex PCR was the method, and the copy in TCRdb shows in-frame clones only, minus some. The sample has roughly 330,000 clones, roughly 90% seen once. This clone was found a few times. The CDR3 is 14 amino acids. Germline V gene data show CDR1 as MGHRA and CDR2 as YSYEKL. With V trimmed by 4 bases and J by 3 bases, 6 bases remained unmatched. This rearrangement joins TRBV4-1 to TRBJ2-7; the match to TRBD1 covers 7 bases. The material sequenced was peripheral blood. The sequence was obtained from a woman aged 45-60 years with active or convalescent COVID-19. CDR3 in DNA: TGCGCCAGCAGCCGCGGACAGGATTTCTACGAGCAGTACTTC. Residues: CASSRGQDFYEQYF.